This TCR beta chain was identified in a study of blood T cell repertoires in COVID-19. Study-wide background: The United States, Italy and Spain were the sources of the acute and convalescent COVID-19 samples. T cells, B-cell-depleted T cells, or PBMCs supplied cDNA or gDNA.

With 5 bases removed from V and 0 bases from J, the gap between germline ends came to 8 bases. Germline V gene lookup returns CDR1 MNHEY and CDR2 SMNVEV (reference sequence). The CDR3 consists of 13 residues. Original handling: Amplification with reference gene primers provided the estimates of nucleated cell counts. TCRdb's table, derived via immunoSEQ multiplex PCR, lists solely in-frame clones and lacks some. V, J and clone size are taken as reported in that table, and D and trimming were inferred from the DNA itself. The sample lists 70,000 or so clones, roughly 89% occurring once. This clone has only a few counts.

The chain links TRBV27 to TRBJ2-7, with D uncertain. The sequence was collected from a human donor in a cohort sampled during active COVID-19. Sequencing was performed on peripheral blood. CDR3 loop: CASSPPSSYEQYF. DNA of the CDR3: TGTGCCAGCAGTCCCCCGAGCTCCTACGAGCAGTACTTC.